Shown below are 12 T cell receptor beta chains from a single sample sequenced in a study of T cells of healthy individuals. TCRdb reprocessed the 5' RACE reads with MiXCR, giving one entry per CDR3 protein. The repertoire holds around 79,000 distinct CDR3 sequences, with roughly 5.1% as singletons. The receptor set was obtained from a female donor in good health.

This clonotype has a count of ten or more. This chain connects TRBV6-5 to TRBJ2-1; no clear D gene. The CDR3 is made up of 12 amino acids. V was shortened by 4 bases and J by 9 bases, with 10 bases between the two germline ends. Germline-derived CDR1 and CDR2 are MNHEY and SVGAGI. CDR3: CASSLNNVEQFF. The CDR3 DNA reads as TGTGCCAGCAGTTTGAACAACGTTGAGCAGTTCTTC.

This clonotype has at least ten counts. The chain uses TRBV10-3 and TRBJ2-1; 9 bases are shared with TRBD2. This CDR3 comprises 14 residues. Germline V gene sequence: CDR1 ENHRY, CDR2 SYGVKD. V lost 7 bases to trimming and J lost 7 bases; unmatched junction nucleotides: 8. The CDR3 loop is CAITGTSKSNEQFF. The CDR3 nucleotides are TGTGCCATCACCGGGACTAGCAAGTCAAATGAGCAGTTCTTC.

This clonotype was seen at least ten times. This chain links TRBV6-2 or TRBV6-3 with TRBJ2-2, with D unclear. CDR1 and CDR2 (germline): MNHEY, SVGEGT. This CDR3 region has 12 residues. The V gene lost 3 bases and the J gene lost 2 bases, with 1 base spanning the gap. The CDR3, as DNA: TGTGCCAGCAGTTATAACACCGGGGAGCTGTTTTTT. This encodes CASSYNTGELFF.

This clonotype has at least ten counts. The V and J genes are TRBV4-3 and TRBJ2-1; D is unresolved. This CDR3 is 15 amino acids long. V was clipped by 1 base and J by 0 bases, with 7 bases between them. Germline V lookup: CDR1 LGHNA, CDR2 YSLEER. The CDR3 protein is CASSQGVSSYNEQFF. The CDR3, as DNA: TGCGCCAGCAGCCAAGGAGTCAGCTCCTACAATGAGCAGTTCTTC.

This rearrangement joins TRBV4-2 to TRBJ2-5, with D hard to call. The germline V and J ends were trimmed by 0 bases and 7 bases, with 15 bases remaining between them. The CDR3 totals 15 residues. Looked up from germline, CDR1 is LGHNA and CDR2 is YNFKEQ. The CDR3 loop reads CASSQDAVRLGTQYF. In DNA form, the CDR3 reads TGTGCCAGCAGCCAAGATGCCGTCAGGCTCGGGACCCAGTACTTC.

Many counts were recorded for this clonotype. A junction boundary mismatches the germline segment, possibly from a read error. V usage is TRBV6-2 or TRBV6-3 and J usage is TRBJ2-1, with 11 bases identical to TRBD2. CDR3 length: 12 amino acids. In germline, CDR1 is MNHEY, CDR2 SVGEGT. CDR3 sequence (DNA): TGTGCCAGCAGTGAGAAACTAGCGGGAGTTATCTTC. Translated, it gives CASSEKLAGVIF.

Ten or more counts support this clonotype. J is TRBJ2-7 and V is TRBV6-5; 13 nucleotides align to TRBD2. The CDR3 contains 15 residues. Per germline, CDR1 MNHEY and CDR2 SVGAGI. V was pared by 4 bases and J by 2 bases, with 2 bases of the junction left unmatched. The CDR3 DNA reads TGTGCCAGCAGTTCCGGGACTAGCGGGACCTACGAGCAGTACTTC. Protein sequence: CASSSGTSGTYEQYF.

The genes are TRBV29-1 and TRBJ2-1; D is unclear. The CDR3 totals 16 residues. V lost 2 bases, J lost 0 bases, and 14 bases lay in between. Germline V gives CDR1 SQVTM, CDR2 ANQGSEA. The CDR3 spells CSVESSTRSSYNEQFF. In DNA, the CDR3 is TGCAGCGTTGAAAGCTCTACCCGCTCCTCCTACAATGAGCAGTTCTTC.

The V call is TRBV15, the J call TRBJ1-5; D remains ambiguous. This CDR3 is 12 amino acids long. Trimming left V 2 bases short and J 3 bases short, with 2 bases between. Germline V gene sequence: CDR1 LNHNV, CDR2 YYDKDF (reference sequence). CDR3 protein: CATSRINQPQHF. Here the CDR3 DNA reads TGTGCCACCAGCAGAATCAATCAGCCCCAGCATTTT.

This clonotype came up many times. The chain's CDR3 is CASSRHSPRTGLSPLHF. Here the CDR3 DNA reads TGTGCCAGCAGCCGACACTCCCCTAGAACAGGGCTTTCACCCCTCCACTTT. V and J are TRBV6-5 and TRBJ1-6; D might be TRBD1 (6 bases). With 6 bases removed from V and 9 bases from J, the gap between germline ends came to 24 bases. The CDR3 contains 17 residues. The germline gives CDR1 MNHEY, CDR2 SVGAGI.

There are many counts of this clonotype. V usage is TRBV10-3 and J usage is TRBJ1-6, with D uncertain. In germline, CDR1 is ENHRY, CDR2 SYGVKD. V lost 6 bases to trimming and J lost 2 bases, with 17 bases between them. There are 17 residues in the CDR3. The chain's CDR3 is CAISGTIGDTYNSPLHF. The CDR3 DNA follows: TGTGCCATCAGCGGAACCATAGGCGATACCTATAATTCACCCCTCCACTTT.

Ten or more counts support this clonotype. The chain joins TRBV5-1 to TRBJ1-1; D gene unclear. CDR3 size: 12 residues. CDR1 is SGHRS, CDR2 YFSETQ, per germline. V was pared by 5 bases and J by 7 bases, with 12 bases between. CDR3 sequence (DNA): TGCGCCAGCAGGGACCAGTGGGGTGAAGCTTTCTTT. Its protein is CASRDQWGEAFF.